A selection of T cell receptor beta chains follows, all from one sample in a study of naive and memory T cell subsets. MiXCR, run by TCRdb on the UMI-ligation and nested PCR reads, gives a single entry per CDR3 protein. Among around 140,000 distinct CDR3 sequences listed, over 20% were seen once. Sequencing input: naive CD4+ T cells from blood. All receptors come from a human donor in good health. CDR3s include the opening cysteine and the closing phenylalanine or tryptophan. Each record gives: J gene, V gene, clone size, D gene, CDR3 protein, CDR3 DNA. The D gene is left open where the match is weak. Where a row states a size, it is once, few, many or the class of an expanded clone; other rows omit it.

TRBJ1-1	TRBV29-1	NA	TRBD1	CSVPGQMNTEAFF	TGCAGCGTCCCGGGACAGATGAACACTGAAGCTTTCTTT
TRBJ2-7	TRBV28	NA	NA	CASSSPSGLLSYEQYF	TGTGCCAGCAGTTCCCCTTCGGGGTTGCTCTCCTACGAGCAGTACTTC
TRBJ2-1	TRBV7-2	NA	TRBD2	CASSPQAGGGNEQFF	TGTGCCAGCAGCCCCCAGGCGGGAGGGGGGAATGAGCAGTTCTTC
TRBJ2-7	TRBV6-5	few	TRBD2	CASRRLAGGRNEQYF	TGTGCCAGCAGGCGACTAGCGGGAGGGAGGAACGAGCAGTACTTC
TRBJ2-1	TRBV6-6	many	NA	CASSPIAGSRSYNEQFF	TGTGCCAGCAGCCCCATAGCCGGGAGCCGTTCCTACAATGAGCAGTTCTTC
TRBJ2-7	TRBV20-1	NA	TRBD2	CSARRSLAGGVEQYF	TGCAGTGCTAGAAGGTCTCTAGCGGGGGGGGTCGAGCAGTACTTC
TRBJ2-3	TRBV27	few	TRBD1	CASRIGQGIVTDTQYF	TGTGCCAGCAGGATTGGACAGGGGATAGTCACAGATACGCAGTATTTT
TRBJ1-1	TRBV6-5	NA	TRBD1	CASSYSQGTAFF	TGTGCCAGCAGTTACTCACAGGGGACAGCTTTCTTT
TRBJ2-4	TRBV28	few	TRBD2	CASSLGGSLNIQYF	TGTGCCAGCAGCCTAGGCGGGAGTTTAAACATTCAGTACTTC
TRBJ1-1	TRBV6-6	few	NA	CASSYGPEDTEAFF	TGTGCCAGCAGTTACGGCCCCGAGGACACTGAAGCTTTCTTT